This T cell receptor (beta chain) was identified in a study of control samples from healthy donors and cancer patients. The CDR3 covers 15 residues. CDR1 is SGHRS and CDR2 is YFSETQ in the germline V gene. V dropped 1 base and J dropped 1 base, with 8 bases sitting between them. This table comes from immunoSEQ multiplex PCR, and its TCRdb copy is limited to in-frame clones, with some not included. The sample has some 74,000 clones, 83% seen once; the top ten hold 15% to 19%. The sample taken for sequencing was blood. This TCR was recovered from a man aged 55-75 years in good health. The chain joins TRBV5-1 to TRBJ2-2; D gene ambiguous. The CDR3 here is CASSLRTENTGELFF. In DNA form, the CDR3 reads TGCGCCAGCAGCTTGCGGACGGAGAACACCGGGGAGCTGTTTTTT.